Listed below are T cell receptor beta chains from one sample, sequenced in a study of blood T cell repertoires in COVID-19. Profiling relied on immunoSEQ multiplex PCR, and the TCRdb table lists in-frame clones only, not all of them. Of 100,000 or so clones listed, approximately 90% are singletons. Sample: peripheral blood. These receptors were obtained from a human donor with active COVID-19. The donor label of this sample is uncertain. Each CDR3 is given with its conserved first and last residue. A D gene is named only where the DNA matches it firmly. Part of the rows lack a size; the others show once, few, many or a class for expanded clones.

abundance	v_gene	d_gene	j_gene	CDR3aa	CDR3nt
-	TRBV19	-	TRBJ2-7	CASSSPVGHKDTYEQYF	TGTGCCAGTAGCAGTCCGGTAGGGCATAAGGACACCTACGAGCAGTACTTC
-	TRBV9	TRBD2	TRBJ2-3	CASSSREEAVRASTDTQYF	TGTGCCAGCAGCTCCCGGGAGGAGGCAGTCCGAGCTAGCACAGATACGCAGTATTTT
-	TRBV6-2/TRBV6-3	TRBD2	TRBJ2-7	CASSYSGGRTSGGAEIGEQYF	TGTGCCAGCAGTTACTCTGGCGGTCGGACTAGCGGGGGGGCCGAAATCGGGGAGCAGTACTTC
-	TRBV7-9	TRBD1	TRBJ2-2	CASSQTGDTGELFF	TGTGCCAGCAGCCAAACAGGGGACACCGGGGAGCTGTTTTTT
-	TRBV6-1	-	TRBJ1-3	CASSEWWRGSGNTIYF	TGTGCCAGCAGTGAATGGTGGAGGGGCTCAGGAAACACCATATATTTT
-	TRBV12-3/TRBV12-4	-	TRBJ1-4	CASSFEGKLFF	TGTGCCAGCAGTTTTGAGGGCAAACTGTTTTTT
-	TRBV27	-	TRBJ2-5	CASRPIGGYQETQYF	TGTGCCAGCAGGCCCATCGGGGGATACCAAGAGACCCAGTACTTC
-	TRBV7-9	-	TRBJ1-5	CASSLEPGIPDQPQHF	TGTGCCAGCAGCTTAGAACCGGGGATTCCTGATCAGCCCCAGCATTTT
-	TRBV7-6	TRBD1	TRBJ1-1	CASSLVRTGVGDTEAFF	TGTGCCAGCAGCTTAGTAAGGACAGGGGTCGGGGACACTGAAGCTTTCTTT
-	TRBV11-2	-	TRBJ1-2	CASSLVSQVPNYGYTF	TGTGCCAGCAGCTTAGTTAGTCAGGTCCCTAACTATGGCTACACCTTC
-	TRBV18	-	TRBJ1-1	CASSPEKVVSEAFF	TGTGCCAGCTCACCAGAAAAGGTTGTCTCGGAGGCTTTCTTT
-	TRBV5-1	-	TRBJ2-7	CASSLGDSRYEQYF	TGCGCCAGCAGCTTGGGGGACTCTCGCTACGAGCAGTACTTC
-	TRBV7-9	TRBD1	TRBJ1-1	CASSGGQGTLDTEAFF	TGTGCCAGCAGCGGGGGACAGGGAACTCTGGACACTGAAGCTTTCTTT
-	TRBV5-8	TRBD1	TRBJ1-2	CASSRGTGEGYTF	TGTGCCAGCAGCCGGGGAACAGGGGAAGGCTACACCTTC
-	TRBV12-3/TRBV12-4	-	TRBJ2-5	CASMRQNQETQYF	TGTGCCAGCATGCGGCAGAACCAAGAGACCCAGTACTTC
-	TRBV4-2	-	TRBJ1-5	CASSQEQGVGVGQPQHF	TGTGCCAGCAGCCAAGAACAGGGTGTCGGTGTGGGTCAGCCCCAGCATTTT
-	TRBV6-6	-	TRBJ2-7	CASSPGGGDWVSYEQYF	TGTGCCAGCAGTCCAGGAGGGGGGGACTGGGTCTCCTACGAGCAGTACTTC
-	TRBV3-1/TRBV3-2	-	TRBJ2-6	CASSQAVLSGANVLTF	TGTGCCAGCAGCCAAGCGGTCCTCTCTGGGGCCAACGTCCTGACTTTC
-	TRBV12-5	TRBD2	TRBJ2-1	CASGPSGRNEQFF	TGTGCTAGTGGTCCTAGCGGGAGGAATGAGCAGTTCTTC
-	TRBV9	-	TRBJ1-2	CASSTQGLPNYGYTF	TGTGCCAGCAGCACCCAGGGGCTCCCTAACTATGGCTACACCTTC
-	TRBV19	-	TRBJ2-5	CASSRTEVETQYF	TGTGCCAGTAGCCGGACGGAGGTCGAGACCCAGTACTTC
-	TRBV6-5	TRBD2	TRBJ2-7	CASRGLTSGSYEQYF	TGTGCCAGCAGAGGCTTGACTAGCGGCTCGTACGAGCAGTACTTC
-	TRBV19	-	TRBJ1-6	CASSDGRSSYNSPLHF	TGTGCCAGTTCCGACGGGAGGAGCTCCTATAATTCACCCCTCCACTTT
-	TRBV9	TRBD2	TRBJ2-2	CASSPGLAGGANTGELFF	TGTGCCAGCAGCCCGGGACTAGCGGGGGGGGCGAACACCGGGGAGCTGTTTTTT
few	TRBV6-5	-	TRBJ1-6	CASRPAGLANSPLHF	TGTGCCAGCAGGCCCGCGGGGCTAGCCAATTCACCCCTCCACTTT
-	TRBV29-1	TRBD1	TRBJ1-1	CSVERDRTLNTEAFF	TGCAGCGTTGAGAGGGACAGAACCTTGAACACTGAAGCTTTCTTT
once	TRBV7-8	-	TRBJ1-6	CASSLDGGMDSPLHF	TGTGCCAGCAGCTTAGATGGCGGCATGGATTCACCCCTCCACTTT
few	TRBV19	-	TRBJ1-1	CASRTLGGDTEAFF	TGTGCCAGTAGAACCCTCGGAGGGGACACTGAAGCTTTCTTT
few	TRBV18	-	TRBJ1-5	CASSPLKRNRGNQPQHF	TGTGCCAGCTCACCACTTAAAAGGAACAGGGGCAATCAGCCCCAGCATTTT
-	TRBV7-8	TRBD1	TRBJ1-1	CASSLVGQGATEAFF	TGTGCCAGCAGCTTAGTCGGACAGGGGGCCACTGAAGCTTTCTTT
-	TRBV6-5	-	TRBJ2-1	CASSYSRPGAYNEQFF	TGTGCCAGCAGTTACTCGAGGCCTGGCGCCTACAATGAGCAGTTCTTC
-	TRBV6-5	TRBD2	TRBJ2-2	CASSYRRGGPGELFF	TGTGCCAGCAGTTACCGGCGGGGGGGCCCCGGGGAGCTGTTTTTT
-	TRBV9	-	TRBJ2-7	CASSVQLRTRRAYEQYF	TGTGCCAGCAGCGTACAGTTGCGGACACGGAGAGCCTACGAGCAGTACTTC
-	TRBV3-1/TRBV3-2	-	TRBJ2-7	CASSPKGRRVSYEQYF	TGTGCCAGCAGCCCAAAGGGTCGCAGGGTCTCCTACGAGCAGTACTTC
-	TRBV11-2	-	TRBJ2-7	CASSLAATRPYEQYF	TGTGCCAGCAGCTTAGCAGCGACTAGACCCTACGAGCAGTACTTC
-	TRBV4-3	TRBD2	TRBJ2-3	CASSLGGTSGTDTQYF	TGCGCCAGCAGCCTCGGGGGGACTAGCGGAACAGATACGCAGTATTTT
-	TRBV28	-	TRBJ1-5	CASTPTGGQPQHF	TGTGCCAGCACCCCCACGGGGGGGCAGCCCCAGCATTTT
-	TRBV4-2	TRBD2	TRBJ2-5	CASSQDRGSSGGAAETQYF	TGTGCCAGCAGCCAAGATAGAGGGAGTAGCGGGGGGGCGGCAGAGACCCAGTACTTC
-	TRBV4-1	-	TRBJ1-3	CASSQDHPFWTLPGNTIYF	TGCGCCAGCAGCCAAGATCACCCTTTTTGGACACTACCTGGAAACACCATATATTTT
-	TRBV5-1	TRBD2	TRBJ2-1	CASSLMTSGEYNEQFF	TGCGCCAGCAGCTTGATGACTAGCGGGGAGTACAATGAGCAGTTCTTC
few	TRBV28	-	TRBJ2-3	CASSLVVGLKDADTQYF	TGTGCCAGCAGTTTAGTCGTGGGGCTCAAAGACGCAGATACGCAGTATTTT